These 28 T cell receptor beta chains share one sample of origin, sequenced in a study of OX40 agonist ivuxolimab in advanced cancers. Using immunoSEQ multiplex PCR, the repertoire was profiled, and TCRdb retains in-frame clones only, with some absent. The sample has around 95,000 clones, about 92% seen once. Specimen: CD4+ or CD8+ T cells sorted from blood, collected in a trial of the OX40 agonist ivuxolimab. These receptor sequences come from an adult with an advanced solid tumor such as melanoma, head and neck, liver or kidney cancer.

This chain links TRBV5-4 with TRBJ1-2, with D unresolved. V was pared by 4 bases and J by 0 bases, with 7 bases between. The CDR3 runs 13 residues. Germline CDR1 and CDR2: SGHNT and YYREEE (reference sequence). The CDR3: CASSETANYGYTF. The CDR3 nucleotides read TGTGCCAGCAGCGAGACGGCTAACTATGGCTACACCTTC.

The rearrangement uses TRBV28 and TRBJ2-2; D may be TRBD1 or TRBD2 (5 bases each). Germline CDR1 and CDR2: MDHEN and SYDVKM. The V end was cut by 5 bases, the J end by 5 bases, with 21 bases between. CDR3 size: 17 residues. The CDR3 nucleotides are TGTGCCAGCAGTCCCTTCCCCCGGGACGGATTTACCGGGGAGCTGTTTTTT. Its protein product is CASSPFPRDGFTGELFF.

V gene TRBV6-1 combines with J gene TRBJ2-5; D is tentatively TRBD1 or TRBD2 (6 bases each). CDR1 and CDR2 (germline): MNHNS, SASEGT. Trimming cost V 1 base and J 6 bases, with 9 bases left between them. The CDR3 is made up of 13 amino acids. In DNA, the CDR3 is TGTGCCAGCAGTGAAGGGGGGGCGAAGACCCAGTACTTC. This sequence encodes CASSEGGAKTQYF.

This clone was found once. V and J are TRBV2 and TRBJ1-4, with a weak D call TRBD1 (5 bases). Trimming removed 0 bases at V and 8 bases at J, with 13 bases between. This CDR3 has 15 amino acids. Per the germline V gene, CDR1 is SNHLY and CDR2 is FYNNEI. CDR3 in DNA: TGTGCCAGCAGTGAAGCGCAGGGATCTCGGGAAAAACTGTTTTTT. It translates to CASSEAQGSREKLFF.

The DNA of the CDR3 is TGTGCCAGCAGTGTTGACCGGGACTACTATAATTCACCCCTCCACTTT. This codes for CASSVDRDYYNSPLHF. The V and J genes are TRBV6-4 and TRBJ1-6; tentative D call: TRBD1 (5 bases). The CDR3 contains 16 residues. With 4 bases removed from V and 3 bases from J, the gap between germline ends came to 13 bases. Germline CDR1 MRHNA, CDR2 SNTAGT.

The genes are TRBV7-8 and TRBJ2-1, with D possibly matching TRBD2 (6 bases). Germline CDR1 is SGHVS and CDR2 is FQNEAQ. This CDR3 spans 15 amino acids. The germline V and J ends were trimmed by 3 bases and 6 bases, with 15 bases remaining between them. CDR3: CASSFGGPGFNEQFF. CDR3 in DNA: TGTGCCAGCAGCTTTGGAGGGCCGGGGTTCAATGAGCAGTTCTTC. The full variable domain, in which reference TRBV7-8 and TRBJ2-1 provide the parts outside the CDR3, is GAGVSQSPRYKVAKRGQDVALRCDPISGHVSLFWYQQALGQGPEFLTYFQNEAQLDKSGLPSDRFFAERPEGSVSTLKIQRTQQEDSAVYLCASSFGGPGFNEQFFGPGTRLTVL.

This chain joins TRBV30 and TRBJ2-1; the match to TRBD2 covers 8 bases. With V trimmed by 2 bases and J by 9 bases, 6 bases remained unmatched. The CDR3 is 13 residues long. In germline, CDR1 is GTSNPN, CDR2 SVGIG (reference sequence). In nucleotides, the CDR3 is TGTGCCTGGAGTTGGGCGGGAGGAACTGAGCAGTTCTTC. This codes for CAWSWAGGTEQFF.

This CDR3 reads CASSEVLPASDRNNEQFF. Written as DNA, the CDR3 is TGTGCCAGCAGTGAAGTATTGCCAGCATCGGATAGGAACAATGAGCAGTTCTTC. V gene TRBV6-1 combines with J gene TRBJ2-1; D uncertain. Trimming pared 1 base from V and 5 bases from J, leaving 21 bases between. Per the germline V gene, CDR1 is MNHNS and CDR2 is SASEGT. The CDR3 runs 18 residues.

The V and J genes are TRBV18 and TRBJ1-5; a possible D gene is TRBD1 (5 bases). V lost 8 bases to trimming and J lost 3 bases, with 17 bases between them. This CDR3 region has 15 residues. Per germline, CDR1 KGHSH and CDR2 LQKENI. The DNA of the CDR3 is TGTGCCAGCGCTGTTGGGGAGGGGCCCAATCAGCCCCAGCATTTT. Protein: CASAVGEGPNQPQHF.

The chain carries TRBV6-6 and TRBJ2-1; no clear D. V lost 4 bases to trimming and J lost 9 bases, with 4 bases between them. Germline assignment: CDR1 MNHNY and CDR2 SVGAGI (reference sequence). CDR3 length equals 10 residues. CDR3 in DNA: TGTGCCAGCAGTTTTGGTGAGCAGTTCTTC. Translation: CASSFGEQFF.

This rearrangement joins TRBV7-9 to TRBJ1-1; TRBD1 matches at 7 bases. This CDR3 spans 14 amino acids. Germline CDR1 is SEHNR and CDR2 is FQNEAQ (reference sequence). With 2 bases clipped from V and 11 bases from J, the junction kept 11 bases outside the gene matches. The CDR3 DNA is TGTGCCAGCAGCTTAAGAGACAGGGCGGGGGGCGCTTTCTTT. Translated: CASSLRDRAGGAFF.

The V and J genes are TRBV7-3 and TRBJ2-6; D possibly corresponds to TRBD1 (6 bases). Germline-derived CDR1 and CDR2 are SGHTA and FQGTGA. The V end lost 6 bases, the J end lost 2 bases, and 8 bases lay between the germline ends. This CDR3 spans 14 amino acids. The CDR3 sequence: CASRQGTGANVLTF. For the CDR3, the DNA is TGTGCCAGCAGACAGGGCACTGGGGCCAACGTCCTGACTTTC.

The rearrangement links TRBV7-6 to TRBJ2-1; D tentatively reads TRBD1 or TRBD2 (5 bases each). Trimming took 3 bases from V and 2 from J, leaving 11 bases between them. CDR3 length: 15 amino acids. Germline CDR1 is SGHVS and CDR2 is FNYEAQ. CDR3 nucleotides: TGTGCCAGCAGCTTGGGACCCACAGCCTACAATGAGCAGTTCTTC. Translating gives CASSLGPTAYNEQFF.

This sequence joins TRBV6-6 and TRBJ1-1; 12 bases are a match to TRBD1. Germline assignment: CDR1 MNHNY and CDR2 SVGAGI (reference sequence). The CDR3 contains 16 residues. Trimming cost V 6 bases and J 1 base; bases outside gene matches: 6. This CDR3 reads CASSQGTGGANTEAFF. The CDR3 DNA is TGTGCCAGCAGCCAGGGGACAGGGGGCGCGAACACTGAAGCTTTCTTT.

This clone came up a few times. This chain links TRBV10-3 with TRBJ2-1; D is possibly TRBD1 (5 bases). Germline V CDR1 and CDR2: ENHRY, SYGVKD. With 10 bases removed from V and 6 bases from J, the gap between germline ends came to 16 bases. The CDR3 sequence is 13 residues long. CDR3 sequence: CATTNRNTNEQFF. CDR3 in DNA: TGTGCCACCACTAACAGGAATACCAATGAGCAGTTCTTC.

This clone was observed a single time. The gene calls are TRBV9 and TRBJ1-2, with D perhaps matching TRBD1 (5 bases). With 7 bases removed from V and 0 bases from J, the gap between germline ends came to 16 bases. Looked up from germline, CDR1 is SGDLS and CDR2 is YYNGEE. The CDR3 spans 15 residues. CDR3 region: CASSRGAAPNYGYTF. In DNA form, the CDR3 reads TGTGCCAGCTCCCGGGGCGCCGCCCCTAACTATGGCTACACCTTC.

The rearrangement links TRBV6-1 to TRBJ1-2; D remains ambiguous. There are 15 residues in the CDR3. Trimming pared 11 bases from V and 6 bases from J, leaving 25 bases between. Germline V CDR1 and CDR2: MNHNS, SASEGT. In nucleotides, the CDR3 is TGTGCCGCTAGTGATCTGCGGCCCCATGCGAATGGCTACACCTTC. It translates to CAASDLRPHANGYTF.

The rearrangement links TRBV2 to TRBJ1-2, with a tentative D call TRBD1 (5 bases). Germline assignment: CDR1 SNHLY and CDR2 FYNNEI. The CDR3 extends over 13 amino acids. Trimming took 4 bases from V and 3 from J, leaving 9 bases between them. CDR3 region: CASSGVGDYGYTF. The CDR3 DNA reads TGTGCCAGCAGTGGGGTGGGGGACTATGGCTACACCTTC.

The V gene is TRBV4-3, the J gene TRBJ2-3; TRBD2 is a possible D gene (6 bases). The CDR3 is 14 residues long. Germline V lookup: CDR1 LGHNA, CDR2 YSLEER. V lost 4 bases to trimming and J lost 3 bases, with 11 bases between them. DNA of the CDR3: TGCGCCAGCAGCCGGGGACTCGGGACAGATACGCAGTATTTT. Translating gives CASSRGLGTDTQYF.

J is TRBJ2-1 and V is TRBV19, with a weak D call TRBD2 (6 bases). Trimming stripped 1 base from V and 0 bases from J, with 10 bases between. This CDR3 region has 16 residues. Germline V CDR1 and CDR2: LNHDA, SQIVND (reference sequence). The DNA for the CDR3 is TGTGCCAGTAGTATAGTCAAGACTAGCTCCTACAATGAGCAGTTCTTC. Its translation is CASSIVKTSSYNEQFF. The complete variable domain, with remaining parts taken from reference TRBV19 and TRBJ2-1, reads DGGITQSPKYLFRKEGQNVTLSCEQNLNHDAMYWYRQDPGQGLRLIYYSQIVNDFQKGDIAEGYSVSREKKESFPLTVTSAQKNPTAFYLCASSIVKTSSYNEQFFGPGTRLTVL.

Only one count was recorded for this clone. The genes are TRBV5-5 and TRBJ1-3; D remains unclear. V lost 4 bases to trimming and J lost 0 bases, with 17 bases between them. Looked up from germline, CDR1 is SGHKS and CDR2 is YYEKEE (reference sequence). CDR3 length equals 17 residues. The CDR3 loop is CASSPRVEGASGNTIYF. The DNA for the CDR3 is TGTGCCAGCAGCCCCCGCGTGGAGGGCGCCTCTGGAAACACCATATATTTT.

The chain links TRBV4-1 to TRBJ2-4, with 9 bases lining up with TRBD2. The CDR3 runs to 15 residues. Germline assignment: CDR1 MGHRA and CDR2 YSYEKL. After removal of 5 bases from V and 9 bases from J, the junction contained 11 bases not matched to a gene. In DNA form, the CDR3 reads TGCGCCAGCAGCAGACCGGGACTAGCCTCTGGCATTCAGTACTTC. It specifies CASSRPGLASGIQYF.

V usage is TRBV20-1 and J usage is TRBJ1-1, with a tentative D call TRBD1 (6 bases). The V and J ends lost 4 bases and 8 bases respectively, with 11 bases between them. Germline CDR1 reads DFQATT; CDR2 reads SNEGSKA (reference sequence). The CDR3 extends over 11 amino acids. The CDR3 spells CSATGGREAFF. As DNA, the CDR3 is TGCAGTGCTACCGGGGGCAGGGAAGCTTTCTTT.

V usage is TRBV28 and J usage is TRBJ2-5; a possible D gene is TRBD1 (6 bases). The V gene's germline CDR1 is MDHEN and CDR2 SYDVKM. V was shortened by 4 bases and J by 5 bases, with 14 bases between the two germline ends. CDR3 length: 14 amino acids. The CDR3 reads CASSSPDSRETQYF. The DNA of the CDR3 is TGTGCCAGCAGTTCCCCGGACAGCAGGGAGACCCAGTACTTC.

The V and J genes are TRBV2 and TRBJ1-2; no clear D gene. The ends were cut back, 6 bases at V and 5 bases at J, with 10 bases in the middle. The germline V gene has CDR1 SNHLY and CDR2 FYNNEI. The CDR3 consists of 12 residues. In nucleotides, the CDR3 is TGTGCCAGCAGATTTGCGGTGTATGGCTACACCTTC. Protein sequence: CASRFAVYGYTF.

The chain has TRBV7-9 and TRBJ2-7; TRBD1 matches at 7 bases. The ends lost 4 bases at V and 0 bases at J; junction bases unmatched: 3. The CDR3 length is 14 residues. Germline V lookup: CDR1 SEHNR, CDR2 FQNEAQ (reference sequence). CDR3 loop: CASSSRQGSYEQYF. The CDR3 nucleotides are TGTGCCAGCAGCTCCAGACAGGGCTCCTACGAGCAGTACTTC.

This chain links TRBV4-3 with TRBJ2-1, with D perhaps assigned TRBD1 or TRBD2 (6 bases each). The V gene's germline CDR1 is LGHNA and CDR2 YSLEER. V was cut by 5 bases and J by 1 base, with 15 bases left in between. The CDR3 loop spans 16 amino acids. The CDR3 here is CASSKGGSVSYNEQFF. In nucleotides, the CDR3 is TGCGCCAGCAGCAAGGGGGGAAGTGTGTCCTACAATGAGCAGTTCTTC.

This clone was counted a few times. The DNA of the CDR3 is TGTGCCAGCAGCCGGACAGGGATTCAGCCCCAGCATTTT. Amino acids: CASSRTGIQPQHF. The chain recombines TRBV7-8 with TRBJ1-5, with TRBD1 matching over 8 bases. The V gene end was trimmed by 5 bases and the J gene end by 6 bases; junction bases not matched to a gene: 3. The CDR3 has 13 amino acids. CDR1 SGHVS and CDR2 FQNEAQ come from the germline V gene. The whole variable domain, remainder taken from reference TRBV7-8 and TRBJ1-5, is GAGVSQSPRYKVAKRGQDVALRCDPISGHVSLFWYQQALGQGPEFLTYFQNEAQLDKSGLPSDRFFAERPEGSVSTLKIQRTQQEDSAVYLCASSRTGIQPQHFGDGTRLSIL.